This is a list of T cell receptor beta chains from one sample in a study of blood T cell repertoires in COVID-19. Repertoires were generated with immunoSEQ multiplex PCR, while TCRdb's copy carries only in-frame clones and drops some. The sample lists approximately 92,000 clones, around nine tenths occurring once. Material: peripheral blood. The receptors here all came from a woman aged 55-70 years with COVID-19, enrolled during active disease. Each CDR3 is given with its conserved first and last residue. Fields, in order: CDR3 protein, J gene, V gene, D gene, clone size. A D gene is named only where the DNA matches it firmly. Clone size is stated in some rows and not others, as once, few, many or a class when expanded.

cdr3_aa: CASSARTGGTEAFF
j_call: TRBJ1-1
v_call: TRBV9
d_call: TRBD1
clone_size: NA

cdr3_aa: CASSSTGSGGYTF
j_call: TRBJ1-2
v_call: TRBV11-3
d_call: TRBD1
clone_size: once

cdr3_aa: CASSLSSGYEQYF
j_call: TRBJ2-7
v_call: TRBV18
d_call: NA
clone_size: NA

cdr3_aa: CASSLSLLRDNEQFF
j_call: TRBJ2-1
v_call: TRBV5-1
d_call: NA
clone_size: NA

cdr3_aa: CASSLAGVGTEAFF
j_call: TRBJ1-1
v_call: TRBV11-2
d_call: NA
clone_size: once

cdr3_aa: CASRSTSGGAEDTQYF
j_call: TRBJ2-3
v_call: TRBV5-1
d_call: TRBD2
clone_size: NA

cdr3_aa: CASSTMAGVGNEQFF
j_call: TRBJ2-1
v_call: TRBV28
d_call: NA
clone_size: once

cdr3_aa: CAISGFERGGRDTGELFF
j_call: TRBJ2-2
v_call: TRBV10-3
d_call: TRBD2
clone_size: NA

cdr3_aa: CASQGTSGAGTRAGELFF
j_call: TRBJ2-2
v_call: TRBV7-8
d_call: TRBD2
clone_size: once

cdr3_aa: CASSRQGATDTQYF
j_call: TRBJ2-3
v_call: TRBV7-2
d_call: TRBD1
clone_size: NA

cdr3_aa: CASGDSRGKLFF
j_call: TRBJ1-4
v_call: TRBV6-1
d_call: NA
clone_size: NA

cdr3_aa: CASSQIRFGTAAYEQYF
j_call: TRBJ2-7
v_call: TRBV4-2
d_call: NA
clone_size: NA

cdr3_aa: CASSALATGELFF
j_call: TRBJ2-2
v_call: TRBV28
d_call: NA
clone_size: NA

cdr3_aa: CASSVGGGITEAFF
j_call: TRBJ1-1
v_call: TRBV6-4
d_call: NA
clone_size: NA

cdr3_aa: CASSSRTENEQFF
j_call: TRBJ2-1
v_call: TRBV11-3
d_call: NA
clone_size: NA

cdr3_aa: CASSLGQGDYGYTF
j_call: TRBJ1-2
v_call: TRBV5-1
d_call: TRBD1
clone_size: NA

cdr3_aa: CATSENSRTEAFF
j_call: TRBJ1-1
v_call: TRBV24-1
d_call: NA
clone_size: NA

cdr3_aa: CAWSVARNGGYTF
j_call: TRBJ1-2
v_call: TRBV30
d_call: NA
clone_size: NA

cdr3_aa: CATTQRTGIYEQYF
j_call: TRBJ2-7
v_call: TRBV15
d_call: NA
clone_size: NA

cdr3_aa: CASSYSDLGGETQYF
j_call: TRBJ2-5
v_call: TRBV6-5
d_call: NA
clone_size: NA

cdr3_aa: CATMGARAPEAFF
j_call: TRBJ1-1
v_call: TRBV7-9
d_call: NA
clone_size: NA

cdr3_aa: CASSAETANTGELFF
j_call: TRBJ2-2
v_call: TRBV2
d_call: NA
clone_size: NA

cdr3_aa: CASSQGRLAGAGEQFF
j_call: TRBJ2-1
v_call: TRBV3-1/TRBV3-2
d_call: TRBD2
clone_size: NA

cdr3_aa: CAKWDRAYEKLFF
j_call: TRBJ1-4
v_call: TRBV6-6
d_call: TRBD1
clone_size: NA

cdr3_aa: CASSLTDRASYEQYF
j_call: TRBJ2-7
v_call: TRBV7-9
d_call: TRBD1
clone_size: NA

cdr3_aa: CASSLRGENPTYEQYF
j_call: TRBJ2-7
v_call: TRBV9
d_call: TRBD2
clone_size: few

cdr3_aa: CASSHDRQGGGEKLFF
j_call: TRBJ1-4
v_call: TRBV18
d_call: TRBD1
clone_size: once

cdr3_aa: CASSLQRGGAYEQYF
j_call: TRBJ2-7
v_call: TRBV7-2
d_call: TRBD2
clone_size: few

cdr3_aa: CASSLGGGSGANVLTF
j_call: TRBJ2-6
v_call: TRBV7-7
d_call: NA
clone_size: NA

cdr3_aa: CASSETSVDEQFF
j_call: TRBJ2-1
v_call: TRBV10-2
d_call: TRBD2
clone_size: NA